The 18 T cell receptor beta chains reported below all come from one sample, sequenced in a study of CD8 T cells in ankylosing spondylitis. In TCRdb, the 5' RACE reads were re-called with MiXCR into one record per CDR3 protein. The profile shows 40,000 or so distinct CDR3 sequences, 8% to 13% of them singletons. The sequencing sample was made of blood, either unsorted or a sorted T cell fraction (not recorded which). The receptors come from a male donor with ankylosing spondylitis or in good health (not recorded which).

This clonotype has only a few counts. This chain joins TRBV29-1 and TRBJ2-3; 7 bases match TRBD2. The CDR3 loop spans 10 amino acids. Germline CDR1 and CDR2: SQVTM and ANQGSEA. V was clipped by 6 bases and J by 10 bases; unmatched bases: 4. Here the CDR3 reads CSVGAGAQYF. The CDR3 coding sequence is TGCAGCGTAGGGGCGGGGGCGCAGTATTTT.

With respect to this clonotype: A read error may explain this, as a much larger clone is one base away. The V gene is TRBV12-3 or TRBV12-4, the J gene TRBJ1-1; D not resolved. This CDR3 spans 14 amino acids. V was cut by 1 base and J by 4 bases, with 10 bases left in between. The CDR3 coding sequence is TGTGCCAGCAGTTTAGACGCACGGAGCACTGAAGCTTTCTTT. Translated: CASSLDARSTEAFF.

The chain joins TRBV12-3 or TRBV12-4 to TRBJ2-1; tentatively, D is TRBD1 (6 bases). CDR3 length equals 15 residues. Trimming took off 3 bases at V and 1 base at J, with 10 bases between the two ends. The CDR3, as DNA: TGTGCCAGCAGTTTTTTAGGGGGATCCTACAATGAGCAGTTCTTC. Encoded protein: CASSFLGGSYNEQFF.

This chain's CDR3 is CSARVVGEGENIQYF. The CDR3, as DNA: TGCAGTGCTAGAGTGGTGGGAGAGGGAGAAAACATTCAGTACTTC. This sequence joins TRBV20-1 and TRBJ2-4, with a tentative D call TRBD2 (5 bases). This CDR3 region has 15 residues. V lost 1 base and J lost 5, with 15 bases in between. Germline lookup yields CDR1 DFQATT and CDR2 SNEGSKA (reference sequence).

This chain's CDR3 is CGAGESNQPQHF. CDR3 bases: TGCGGGGCAGGGGAGAGCAATCAGCCCCAGCATTTT. The chain uses TRBV20-1 and TRBJ1-5; possibly TRBD1 for D (6 bases). The CDR3 consists of 12 residues. Germline-derived CDR1 and CDR2 are DFQATT and SNEGSKA (reference sequence).

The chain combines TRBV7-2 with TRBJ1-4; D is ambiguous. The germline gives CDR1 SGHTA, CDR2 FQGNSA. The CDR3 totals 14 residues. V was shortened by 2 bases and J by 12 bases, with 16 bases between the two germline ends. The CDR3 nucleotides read TGTGCCAGCAGCTTAAGGGTAACAGCATCGGAACTGTTTTTT. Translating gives CASSLRVTASELFF.

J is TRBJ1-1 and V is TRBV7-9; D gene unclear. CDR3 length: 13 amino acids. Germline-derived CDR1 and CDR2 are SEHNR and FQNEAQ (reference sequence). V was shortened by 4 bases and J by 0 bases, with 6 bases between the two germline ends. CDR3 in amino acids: CASSYGVNTEAFF. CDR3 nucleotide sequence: TGTGCCAGCAGCTATGGAGTGAACACTGAAGCTTTCTTT.

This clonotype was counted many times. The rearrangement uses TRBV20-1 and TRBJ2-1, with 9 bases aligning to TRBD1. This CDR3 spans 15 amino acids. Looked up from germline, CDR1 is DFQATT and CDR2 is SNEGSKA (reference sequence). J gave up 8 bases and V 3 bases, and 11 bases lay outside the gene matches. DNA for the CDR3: TGCAGTGCTAGGCATTGGACAGGGGTTATCCATGAGCAGTTCTTC. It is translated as CSARHWTGVIHEQFF.

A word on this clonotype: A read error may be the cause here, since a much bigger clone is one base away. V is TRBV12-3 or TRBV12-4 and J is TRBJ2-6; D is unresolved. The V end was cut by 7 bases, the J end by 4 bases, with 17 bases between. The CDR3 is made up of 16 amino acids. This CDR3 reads CASNPSMRLGANVLTF. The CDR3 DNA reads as TGTGCCAGCAATCCCTCGATGCGGCTAGGGGCCAACGTCCTGACTTTC.

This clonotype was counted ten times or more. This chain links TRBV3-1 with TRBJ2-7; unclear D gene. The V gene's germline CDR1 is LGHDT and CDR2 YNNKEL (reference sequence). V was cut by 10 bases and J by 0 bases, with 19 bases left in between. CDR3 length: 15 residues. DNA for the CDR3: TGTGCCACCTCCCTTACTTACGGCTCCTCCTACGAGCAGTACTTC. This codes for CATSLTYGSSYEQYF.

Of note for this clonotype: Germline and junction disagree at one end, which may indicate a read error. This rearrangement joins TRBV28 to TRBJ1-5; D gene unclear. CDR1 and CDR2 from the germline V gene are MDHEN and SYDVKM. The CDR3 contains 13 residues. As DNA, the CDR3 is TGTGCCAACAGTTTCTATAGGAATCAGCCCCAGCATTTT. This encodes CANSFYRNQPQHF.

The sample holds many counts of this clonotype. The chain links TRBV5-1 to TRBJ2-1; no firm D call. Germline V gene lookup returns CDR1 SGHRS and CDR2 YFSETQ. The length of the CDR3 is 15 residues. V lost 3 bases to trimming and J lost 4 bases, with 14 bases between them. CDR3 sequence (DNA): TGCGCCAGCAGCTCTTCCTTTACATCGTACAATGAGCAGTTCTTC. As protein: CASSSSFTSYNEQFF.

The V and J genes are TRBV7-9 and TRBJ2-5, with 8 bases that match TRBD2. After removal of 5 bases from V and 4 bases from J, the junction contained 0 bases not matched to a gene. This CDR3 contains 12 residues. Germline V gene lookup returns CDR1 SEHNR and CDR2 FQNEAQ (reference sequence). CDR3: CASSAGGETQYF. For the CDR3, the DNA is TGTGCCAGCAGCGCGGGGGGAGAGACCCAGTACTTC.

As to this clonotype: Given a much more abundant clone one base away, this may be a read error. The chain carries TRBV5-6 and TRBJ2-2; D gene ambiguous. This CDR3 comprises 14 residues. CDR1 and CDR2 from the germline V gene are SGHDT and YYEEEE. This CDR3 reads CAGSFRAYTGELFF. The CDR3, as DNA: TGTGCCGGCAGCTTCCGGGCTTACACCGGGGAGCTGTTTTTT.

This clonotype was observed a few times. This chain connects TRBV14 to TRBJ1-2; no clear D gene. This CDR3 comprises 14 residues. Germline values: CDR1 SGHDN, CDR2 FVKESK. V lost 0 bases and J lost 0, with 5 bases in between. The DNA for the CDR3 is TGTGCCAGCAGCCAAGAGCTGACTAACTATGGCTACACCTTC. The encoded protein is CASSQELTNYGYTF.

Here the CDR3 reads CASSLVYTEAFF. CDR3 sequence (DNA): TGTGCCAGCAGCTTAGTCTACACTGAAGCTTTCTTT. The chain carries TRBV7-2 and TRBJ1-1; D ambiguous. The CDR3 loop spans 12 amino acids. The V end lost 1 base, the J end lost 3 bases, and 3 bases lay between the germline ends. Germline V gene data show CDR1 as SGHTA and CDR2 as FQGNSA.

Here the CDR3 DNA reads TGCAGCGTTGAAGACAACATGGGTAAGGCCTGCGAGCAGTACTTC. Residues: CSVEDNMGKACEQYF. The chain recombines TRBV29-1 with TRBJ2-7; D gene unclear. This CDR3 contains 15 residues. CDR1 is SQVTM and CDR2 is ANQGSEA in the germline V gene. With 0 bases removed from V and 6 bases from J, the gap between germline ends came to 18 bases.

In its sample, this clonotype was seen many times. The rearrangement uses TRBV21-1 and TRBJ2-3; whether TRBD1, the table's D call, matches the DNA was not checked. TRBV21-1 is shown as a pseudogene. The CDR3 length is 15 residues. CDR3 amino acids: CASKGRGQTTDTQYF. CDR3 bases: TGTGCCAGCAAGGGTCGAGGACAGACCACAGATACGCAGTATTTT.